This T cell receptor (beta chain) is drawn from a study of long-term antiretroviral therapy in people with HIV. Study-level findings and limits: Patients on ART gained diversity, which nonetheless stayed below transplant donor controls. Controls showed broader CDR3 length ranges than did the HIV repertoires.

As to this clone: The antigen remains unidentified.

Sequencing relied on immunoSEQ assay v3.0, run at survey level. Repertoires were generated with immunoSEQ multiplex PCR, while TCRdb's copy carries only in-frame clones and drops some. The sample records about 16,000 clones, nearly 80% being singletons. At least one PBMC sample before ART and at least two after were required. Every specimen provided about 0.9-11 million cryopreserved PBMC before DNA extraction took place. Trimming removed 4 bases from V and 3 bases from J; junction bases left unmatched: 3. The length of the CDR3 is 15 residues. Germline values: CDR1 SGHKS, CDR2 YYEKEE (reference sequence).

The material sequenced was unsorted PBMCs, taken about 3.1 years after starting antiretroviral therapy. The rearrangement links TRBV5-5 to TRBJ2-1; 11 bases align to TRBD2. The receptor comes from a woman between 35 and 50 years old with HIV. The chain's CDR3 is CASSLGLADYNEQFF. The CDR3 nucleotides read TGTGCCAGCAGCCTGGGACTAGCGGACTACAATGAGCAGTTCTTC.